These 14 T cell receptor beta chains share one sample of origin, sequenced in a study of blood T cell repertoires in COVID-19 (dated by TCRdb to about 2020). The library was generated by the immunoSEQ multiplex PCR assay. TCRdb obtained this table from immuneACCESS and retained in-frame rearrangements with V and J assigned. These tables miss some clones; where compared with another copy, unresolved V genes account for less than half of the shortfall, and the remainder is unexplained. For this sample there are a few hundred thousand clones; around 91% appear just once. The ten largest clones take up roughly 0.99% of the sample. The sample was PBMCs or T cells enriched from blood (not recorded which). The receptor set was obtained from a man younger than 35 who had recovered from COVID-19.

CDR3 in amino acids: CASSPLDRAVGYTF. As DNA, the CDR3 is TGTGCCAGCAGTCCGCTGGACAGGGCCGTTGGCTACACCTTC. The chain recombines TRBV27 with TRBJ1-2; 8 bases match TRBD1. Unmatched junction bases numbered 9, after V lost 5 bases and J lost 7 bases. Germline V gives CDR1 MNHEY, CDR2 SMNVEV (reference sequence). CDR3 length equals 14 residues.

The chain combines TRBV4-3 with TRBJ2-1; tentatively, D is TRBD2 (6 bases). The CDR3 has 13 amino acids. V lost 0 bases and J 12 bases, leaving 12 bases between the germline ends. Germline loops: CDR1 LGHNA, CDR2 YSLEER. CDR3 nucleotide sequence: TGCGCCAGCAGCCAAGAGGAGGGGCGGCGGCAGTTCTTC. It translates to CASSQEEGRRQFF.

The V call is TRBV11-2, the J call TRBJ1-1; 7 nucleotides line up with TRBD1. The CDR3 contains 18 residues. The germline gives CDR1 SGHAT, CDR2 FQNNGV. J gave up 3 bases and V 1 base, and 14 bases lay outside the gene matches. As DNA, the CDR3 is TGTGCCAGCAGCTTAGCCACAATAATACAGGGGATACACACTGAAGCTTTCTTT. This codes for CASSLATIIQGIHTEAFF.

The chain carries TRBV5-1 and TRBJ1-4; 7 bases map to TRBD1. V lost 5 bases to trimming and J lost 4 bases; unmatched junction nucleotides: 5. Germline V CDR1 and CDR2: SGHRS, YFSETQ. There are 14 residues in the CDR3. In DNA, the CDR3 is TGCGCCAGCAGACGGGACAGCCTTAATGAAAAACTGTTTTTT. Amino acids: CASRRDSLNEKLFF.

This clone was seen more than once but under ten times. The chain is built from TRBV18 and TRBJ2-7; D might be TRBD2 (6 bases). CDR3 length: 14 residues. The germline CDR1 and CDR2 sequences are KGHSH and LQKENI. Trimming took 3 bases from V and 3 from J, leaving 12 bases between them. The CDR3 region has the DNA TGTGCCAGCTCACCCCCGGGAGAGCGCTACGAGCAGTACTTC. It is translated as CASSPPGERYEQYF.

The J gene is TRBJ2-7, the V gene TRBV5-6, with D perhaps TRBD2 (5 bases). Trimming took 4 bases from V and 3 from J, leaving 11 bases between them. The CDR3 extends over 13 amino acids. Germline V gives CDR1 SGHDT, CDR2 YYEEEE. This chain's CDR3 is CASSRDTSYEQYF. The CDR3 DNA reads TGTGCCAGCAGCCGAGATACTAGCTACGAGCAGTACTTC.

J is TRBJ2-5 and V is TRBV19; 9 bases are shared with TRBD1. CDR1 and CDR2 from the germline V gene are LNHDA and SQIVND (reference sequence). This CDR3 is 14 amino acids long. Germline trimming cut 3 bases from V and 10 bases from J; bases unmatched to any gene: 9. The CDR3 loop reads CASSIGTGTGSQYF. CDR3 DNA: TGTGCCAGTAGTATTGGGACAGGGACAGGTAGCCAGTACTTC.

Points on this clone: Within the sample, other DNA sequences also encode this same CDR3. The chain carries TRBV28 and TRBJ1-1; D is ambiguous. CDR3 length: 14 amino acids. V lost 1 base, J lost 1 base, and 7 bases lay in between. Germline V lookup: CDR1 MDHEN, CDR2 SYDVKM. The DNA for the CDR3 is TGTGCCAGCAGTTTATTGGCAGGGAACACTGAAGCTTTCTTT. Translating it yields CASSLLAGNTEAFF.

This chain connects TRBV4-1 to TRBJ1-1, with 8 positions matching TRBD1. Per germline, CDR1 MGHRA and CDR2 YSYEKL. J gave up 6 bases and V 1 base, and 10 bases lay outside the gene matches. There are 16 residues in the CDR3. The CDR3 here is CASSQADGRGQAEAFF. In nucleotides, the CDR3 is TGCGCCAGCAGCCAAGCTGACGGCAGGGGGCAGGCTGAAGCTTTCTTT.

This clone was detected once. This chain links TRBV9 with TRBJ2-2; 8 bases line up with TRBD1. The trim removed 3 bases at V and 5 bases at J, leaving 6 bases unmatched. CDR1 and CDR2 (germline): SGDLS, YYNGEE. CDR3 length: 15 residues. As DNA, the CDR3 is TGTGCCAGCAGCGCAGGGGGCTTTGAAACCGGGGAGCTGTTTTTT. It specifies CASSAGGFETGELFF. Together with reference TRBV9 and TRBJ2-2, the CDR3 gives the full variable domain: DSGVTQTPKHLITATGQRVTLRCSPRSGDLSVYWYQQSLDQGLQFLIQYYNGEERAKGNILERFSAQQFPDLHSELNLSSLELGDSALYFCASSAGGFETGELFFGEGSRLTVL.

The V and J genes are TRBV28 and TRBJ1-6, with D possibly matching TRBD1 (5 bases). Between the trimmed V and J ends, which lost 5 bases and 8 bases, there was a span of 22 bases. The CDR3 sequence is 17 residues long. Germline CDR1 is MDHEN and CDR2 is SYDVKM. As DNA, the CDR3 is TGTGCCAGCAGTCCCATTTTGATCCAACAGGTTCATTCACCCCTCCACTTT. Translating gives CASSPILIQQVHSPLHF.

This clone was seen once. The chain links TRBV5-1 to TRBJ1-1; tentatively, D is TRBD1 (5 bases). The V gene's germline CDR1 is SGHRS and CDR2 YFSETQ. The CDR3 is 14 residues long. V was pared by 1 base and J by 1 base, with 8 bases between. The CDR3, as DNA: TGCGCCAGCAGCTTGCAGGACACGAACACTGAAGCTTTCTTT. Residues: CASSLQDTNTEAFF. Complete variable domain (other parts from reference TRBV5-1 and TRBJ1-1): KAGVTQTPRYLIKTRGQQVTLSCSPISGHRSVSWYQQTPGQGLQFLFEYFSETQRNKGNFPGRFSGRQFSNSRSEMNVSTLELGDSALYLCASSLQDTNTEAFFGQGTRLTVV.

The chain uses TRBV12-3 or TRBV12-4 and TRBJ2-7, with 7 bases aligning to TRBD1. The ends lost 8 bases at V and 3 bases at J; junction bases unmatched: 4. The CDR3 contains 12 residues. In DNA form, the CDR3 reads TGTGCCAGCGGGCGACAGGGCTACGAGCAGTACTTC. This gives the protein CASGRQGYEQYF.

This clone was found once. This rearrangement joins TRBV6-1 to TRBJ1-4, with D uncertain. Germline V gives CDR1 MNHNS, CDR2 SASEGT. The V and J ends lost 2 bases and 3 bases respectively, with 13 bases between them. This CDR3 has 16 residues. CDR3 protein: CASSENSGIANEKLFF. As DNA, the CDR3 is TGTGCCAGCAGTGAAAATTCGGGAATTGCTAATGAAAAACTGTTTTTT.